This T cell receptor (beta chain) originates from a study of cytomegalovirus exposure and HLA in healthy donors. Regarding the study as a whole: Rarity characterized most TCR sequences, yet some public TCRs appeared in many donors. Donors were assumed by presence/absence analyses to have roughly uniform sequencing depth.

The PCR employed 60 Vbeta primers together with 13 Jbeta primers. Sequenced by immunoSEQ multiplex PCR; TCRdb stores in-frame clones only, minus some. The table has over 200,000 clones, approximately 81% seen once. CDR1 is SGDLS, CDR2 YYNGEE, per germline. This CDR3 has 17 amino acids. This clone appeared once. Its antigen is not known. The sample taken for sequencing was PBMCs. This receptor was identified in a human donor in good health. The chain uses TRBV9 and TRBJ1-3; D ambiguous. The DNA end lines up better with TRBJ2-2; the J call may be wrong. In DNA form, the CDR3 reads TGTGCCAGCAGCGTAGCGGGTACTACCTTGGGTGACGGGGAGCTGTTTTTT. It is translated as CASSVAGTTLGDGELFF.